Below, 25 T cell receptor beta chains from the same sample are listed, as sequenced in a study of shared clonotypes between healthy human individuals. Measured with immunoSEQ multiplex PCR; TCRdb has only the in-frame clones, and not every one. The sample lists about 1 million clones; 75% were seen once. Sequencing used memory CD4+ T cells sorted from blood. As to subset: CD45RA-negative fraction. These receptors all stem from a man younger than 35 in good health.

The V and J genes are TRBV5-1 and TRBJ2-7; either TRBD1 or TRBD2 may supply D (5 bases each). Germline CDR1 reads SGHRS; CDR2 reads YFSETQ. The CDR3 totals 14 residues. V shed 4 bases and J shed 4 bases, with 15 bases lying between them. CDR3 region: CASSAARDGYEQYF. CDR3 DNA: TGCGCCAGCAGCGCCGCCCGGGACGGGTACGAGCAGTACTTC.

The J gene is TRBJ1-3, the V gene TRBV21-1. TRBV21-1 corresponds to a pseudogene. The CDR3 is made up of 17 amino acids. CDR3 DNA: TGTGCCAGCAGCAAGATGGGCGGTCCCCTCTCTGGAAACACCATATATTTT. Translated, it gives CASSKMGGPLSGNTIYF.

CDR3 in DNA: TGTGCCAGCAGCCTTGGCCTACAGGGGGCGAGGTACTTC. Amino acid sequence: CASSLGLQGARYF. The chain links TRBV7-2 to TRBJ2-7; 9 bases fit TRBD1. Per the germline V gene, CDR1 is SGHTA and CDR2 is FQGNSA. The CDR3 loop spans 13 amino acids. V lost 5 bases, J lost 12 bases, and 11 bases stayed unmatched.

This chain joins TRBV7-8 and TRBJ1-2; D unclear. V was trimmed by 1 base and J by 0 bases, leaving 9 bases between them. Germline-derived CDR1 and CDR2 are SGHVS and FQNEAQ. The CDR3 consists of 15 residues. CDR3 in amino acids: CASSLGMDTNYGYTF. CDR3 bases: TGTGCCAGCAGCTTAGGCATGGATACTAACTATGGCTACACCTTC.

In this sample, this clone turned up a few times. With a much larger clone just one base away, this may be a read error. The same CDR3 arises from other DNA sequences in this sample as well. V usage is TRBV30 and J usage is TRBJ2-5; no clear D gene. The germline gives CDR1 GTSNPN, CDR2 SVGIG (reference sequence). With 0 bases removed from V and 5 bases from J, the gap between germline ends came to 4 bases. This CDR3 is built from 11 residues. The DNA of the CDR3 is TGTGCCTGGAGTGTTGGGGAGACCCAGTACTTC. This codes for CAWSVGETQYF. The complete variable domain, with remaining parts taken from reference TRBV30 and TRBJ2-5, reads SQTIHQWPATLVQPVGSPLSLECTVEGTSNPNLYWYRQAAGRGLQLLFYSVGIGQISSEVPQNLSASRPQDRQFILSSKKLLLSDSGFYLCAWSVGETQYFGPGTRLLVL.

The genes are TRBV19 and TRBJ2-2, with TRBD2 matching 9 bases. Germline CDR1 is LNHDA and CDR2 is SQIVND (reference sequence). The CDR3 has 19 residues. With 3 bases clipped from V and 4 bases from J, the junction kept 15 bases outside the gene matches. The CDR3 spells CASSIRIAGGPVGTGELFF. DNA of the CDR3: TGTGCCAGTAGTATCAGAATCGCGGGAGGGCCTGTAGGCACCGGGGAGCTGTTTTTT.

The chain uses TRBV6-6 and TRBJ1-1; no clear D gene. The germline V gene has CDR1 MNHNY and CDR2 SVGAGI (reference sequence). The CDR3 sequence is 11 residues long. V was clipped by 5 bases and J by 10 bases, with 11 bases between them. DNA of the CDR3: TGTGCCAGCAGTACCTACTTAGGAGCTTTCTTT. It yields the protein CASSTYLGAFF.

This clone was seen just once. The chain has TRBV18 and TRBJ1-1; maybe TRBD1 (5 bases). V was shortened by 6 bases and J by 4 bases, with 12 bases between the two germline ends. CDR3 size: 13 residues. Germline-derived CDR1 and CDR2 are KGHSH and LQKENI. The CDR3 DNA reads as TGTGCCAGCTCCCCCCAGGGACGCACTGAAGCTTTCTTT. Translated, it gives CASSPQGRTEAFF.

This chain joins TRBV18 and TRBJ2-7; D may be TRBD2 (6 bases). Germline CDR1 is KGHSH and CDR2 is LQKENI. Trimming cost V 2 bases and J 4 bases, with 18 bases left between them. The CDR3 totals 16 residues. CDR3 loop: CASSPKNGLTSYEQYF. CDR3 sequence (DNA): TGTGCCAGCTCACCAAAAAACGGACTAACTAGTTACGAGCAGTACTTC.

This sequence joins TRBV29-1 and TRBJ2-7; 8 positions agree with TRBD1. Germline lookup yields CDR1 SQVTM and CDR2 ANQGSEA. CDR3 length equals 16 residues. V dropped 5 bases and J dropped 1; count of bases not matched to a gene: 13. The CDR3 nucleotides read TGCAGCGTTCAGAGGTCAGGGGGCGCCGTATCCTACGAGCAGTACTTC. Translating gives CSVQRSGGAVSYEQYF.

This clone has only a few counts. In the same sample, other DNA sequences code for this CDR3. The chain links TRBV11-2 to TRBJ2-7; 9 bases align to TRBD1. J gave up 3 bases and V 4 bases, and 7 bases lay outside the gene matches. Germline assignment: CDR1 SGHAT and CDR2 FQNNGV. This CDR3 is 15 amino acids long. For the CDR3, the DNA is TGTGCCAGCAGCTCTTCTGACAGGGGGGACTACGAGCAGTACTTC. Protein sequence: CASSSSDRGDYEQYF. Filled out from reference TRBV11-2 and TRBJ2-7, the complete variable domain reads EAGVAQSPRYKIIEKRQSVAFWCNPISGHATLYWYQQILGQGPKLLIQFQNNGVVDDSQLPKDRFSAERLKGVDSTLKIQPAKLEDSAVYLCASSSSDRGDYEQYFGPGTRLTVT.

The CDR3 protein is CATSTTGRGNQPQHF. The CDR3, as DNA: TGTGCCACCAGCACTACAGGGAGGGGCAATCAGCCCCAGCATTTT. V is TRBV15 and J is TRBJ1-5; TRBD1 might be the D (6 bases). Trimming took 4 bases from V and 2 from J, leaving 12 bases between them. Germline values: CDR1 LNHNV, CDR2 YYDKDF (reference sequence). The CDR3 covers 15 residues.

A note on this clone: The same CDR3 can be traced to other DNA sequences in this sample. V is TRBV18 and J is TRBJ2-7; 8 bases agree with TRBD1. This CDR3 spans 13 amino acids. Germline CDR1 reads KGHSH; CDR2 reads LQKENI. V shed 3 bases, J shed 7 bases, and the junction held 5 bases outside the gene matches. DNA for the CDR3: TGTGCCAGCTCACCTGGACAGGGAAGAGAGCAGTACTTC. Translated: CASSPGQGREQYF.

The J gene is TRBJ2-2, the V gene TRBV21-1; the D call in the table, TRBD1, was not verified against the DNA. TRBV21-1 counts as a pseudogene. There are 15 residues in the CDR3. The CDR3 loop reads CASSFPQGRPGELFF. CDR3 DNA: TGTGCCAGCAGCTTCCCCCAGGGTCGGCCCGGGGAGCTGTTTTTT.

This clone was recorded a few times. The V call is TRBV9, the J call TRBJ1-1; 8 bases are a match to TRBD1. The CDR3 sequence is 15 residues long. V lost 4 bases, J lost 4 bases, and 9 bases stayed unmatched. Germline values: CDR1 SGDLS, CDR2 YYNGEE. Here the CDR3 reads CASSSRTGTGTEAFF. Here the CDR3 DNA reads TGTGCCAGCAGCTCACGGACAGGGACGGGCACTGAAGCTTTCTTT.

This clone appeared a single time. The gene calls are TRBV28 and TRBJ2-2; D could derive from TRBD1 or TRBD2 (5 bases each). Germline CDR1 reads MDHEN; CDR2 reads SYDVKM. The CDR3 totals 16 residues. The V end lost 8 bases, the J end lost 3 bases, and 19 bases lay between the germline ends. CDR3 loop: CASFPPGQGHTGELFF. CDR3 coding DNA: TGTGCCAGCTTCCCCCCGGGGCAGGGCCACACCGGGGAGCTGTTTTTT.

The rearrangement links TRBV10-2 to TRBJ2-3; perhaps TRBD2 as D (6 bases). The V gene lost 3 bases and the J gene lost 0 bases, with 22 bases spanning the gap. The germline CDR1 and CDR2 sequences are WSHSY and SAAADI. The CDR3 is 19 residues long. CDR3: CASSEGRGSTLTSTDTQYF. Here the CDR3 DNA reads TGCGCCAGCAGTGAAGGTCGGGGGAGCACCCTAACTAGCACAGATACGCAGTATTTT.

V gene TRBV6-6 combines with J gene TRBJ2-2; D assignment may be TRBD1 or TRBD2 (5 bases each). V lost 0 bases and J 4 bases, leaving 6 bases between the germline ends. Germline V gene data show CDR1 as MNHNY and CDR2 as SVGAGI (reference sequence). The length of the CDR3 is 14 residues. CDR3 nucleotides: TGTGCCAGCAGTTACTCCGGGACCACCGGGGAGCTGTTTTTT. This encodes CASSYSGTTGELFF.

This rearrangement joins TRBV6-5 to TRBJ2-1; D unresolved. The CDR3 has 12 residues. V was clipped by 5 bases and J by 6 bases, with 8 bases between them. Germline CDR1 is MNHEY and CDR2 is SVGAGI. The CDR3 nucleotides read TGTGCCAGCAGTATGAGTGGCAATGAGCAGTTCTTC. It encodes CASSMSGNEQFF.

This CDR3 is CASKQVRTGELFF. CDR3 coding DNA: TGTGCCAGCAAACAGGTGCGGACCGGGGAGCTGTTTTTT. V gene TRBV6-1 combines with J gene TRBJ2-2; maybe TRBD1 (5 bases). Germline values: CDR1 MNHNS, CDR2 SASEGT. Trimming shortened V by 7 bases and J by 5 bases, and 11 bases separated the two germline ends. This CDR3 is built from 13 residues.

This clone was detected once. The identical CDR3 is also encoded by other nucleotide sequences in the sample. The rearrangement links TRBV2 to TRBJ1-1, with D unresolved. From germline, CDR1 is SNHLY and CDR2 FYNNEI. The ends were cut back, 8 bases at V and 2 bases at J, with 12 bases in the middle. This CDR3 region has 13 residues. The CDR3 DNA is TGTGCCAGCCGCGGCAGACCTAACACTGAAGCTTTCTTT. This codes for CASRGRPNTEAFF.

The chain has TRBV7-2 and TRBJ1-1; D might be TRBD1 (5 bases). V was pared by 2 bases and J by 2 bases, with 9 bases between. Germline V gene data show CDR1 as SGHTA and CDR2 as FQGNSA. The CDR3 runs to 14 residues. The CDR3 loop is CASSLPGKNTEAFF. CDR3 nucleotides: TGTGCCAGCAGCTTACCAGGGAAAAACACTGAAGCTTTCTTT.

The chain uses TRBV7-2 and TRBJ2-7; 7 nucleotides match TRBD2. This CDR3 is built from 14 residues. Germline loops: CDR1 SGHTA, CDR2 FQGNSA. The V gene end was trimmed by 5 bases and the J gene end by 7 bases; junction bases not matched to a gene: 11. DNA for the CDR3: TGTGCCAGCAGCGGCTCCGGGACTAAGAAAGAGCAGTACTTC. Translated: CASSGSGTKKEQYF.

This clone was seen a few times. The genes are TRBV27 and TRBJ1-6; D unclear. CDR1 and CDR2 from the germline V gene are MNHEY and SMNVEV (reference sequence). The CDR3 is 15 amino acids. V was trimmed by 2 bases and J by 7 bases, leaving 12 bases between them. In DNA form, the CDR3 reads TGTGCCAGCAGTTTAGGAGTTAAAGTAAATTCACCCCTCCACTTT. Its translation is CASSLGVKVNSPLHF.

A remark on this clone: The same CDR3 is also encoded by other DNA sequences in this sample. The chain has TRBV10-3 and TRBJ1-1, with D unresolved. CDR1 ENHRY and CDR2 SYGVKD come from the germline V gene. This CDR3 is 11 amino acids long. Trimming stripped 6 bases from V and 3 bases from J, with 5 bases between. CDR3 in amino acids: CAIRADTEAFF. The CDR3 nucleotides are TGTGCCATCAGGGCAGACACTGAAGCTTTCTTT.